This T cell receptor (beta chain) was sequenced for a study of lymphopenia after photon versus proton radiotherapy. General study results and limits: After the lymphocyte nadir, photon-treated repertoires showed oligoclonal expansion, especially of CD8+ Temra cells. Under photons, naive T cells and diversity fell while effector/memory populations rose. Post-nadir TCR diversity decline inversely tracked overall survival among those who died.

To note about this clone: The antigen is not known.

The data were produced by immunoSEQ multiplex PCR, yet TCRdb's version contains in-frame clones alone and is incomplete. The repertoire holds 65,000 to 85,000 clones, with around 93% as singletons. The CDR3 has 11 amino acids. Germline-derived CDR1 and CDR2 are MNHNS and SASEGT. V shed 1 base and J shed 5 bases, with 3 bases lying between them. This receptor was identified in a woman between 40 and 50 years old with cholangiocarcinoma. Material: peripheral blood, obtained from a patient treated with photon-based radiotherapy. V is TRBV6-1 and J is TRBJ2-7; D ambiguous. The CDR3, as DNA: TGTGCCAGCAGTGAAGTAGACGAGCAGTACTTC. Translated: CASSEVDEQYF.